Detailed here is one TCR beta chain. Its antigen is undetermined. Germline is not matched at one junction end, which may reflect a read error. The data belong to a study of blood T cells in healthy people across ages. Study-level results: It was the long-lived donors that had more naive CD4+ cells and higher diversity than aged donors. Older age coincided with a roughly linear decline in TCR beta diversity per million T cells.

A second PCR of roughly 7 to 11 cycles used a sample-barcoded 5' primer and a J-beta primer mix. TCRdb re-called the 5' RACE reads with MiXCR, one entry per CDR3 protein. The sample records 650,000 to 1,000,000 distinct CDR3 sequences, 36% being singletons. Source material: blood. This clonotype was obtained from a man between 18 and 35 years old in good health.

Here the CDR3 reads CASRQEPVAGGGRLYGYTF. CDR3 bases: TGCGCCAGCCGCCAAGAACCTGTCGCAGGCGGAGGGAGGTTATATGGCTACACCTTC. The chain carries TRBV4-3 and TRBJ1-2, with D hard to call. The CDR3 runs to 19 residues. Germline V CDR1 and CDR2: LGHNA, YSLEER.